This is a list of T cell receptor beta chains from one sample in a study of T-cell memory formation after mild COVID-19. Using its own MiXCR run on the 5' RACE reads, TCRdb lists one record per CDR3 protein. The sample consists of 210,000 or so distinct CDR3 sequences, 8% to 11% of them appearing once. Sequenced sample: PBMCs or a T cell subset sorted from them (not recorded which). Every receptor here comes from a man aged 18 to 29 who had mild COVID-19 (a few samples of this study predate the infection). Cell type and time point are not known. Each CDR3 is given with its conserved first and last residue. The D gene is left open where the match is weak. Clone sizes are given selectively: once, few, many, or a class where the clone is expanded.

clone_size,d_call,j_call,v_call,cdr3_nt,cdr3_aa
.,.,TRBJ2-4,TRBV5-5,TGTGCCAGCAGCTTTATAGGGGGGTTAGCCAAAAACATTCAGTACTTC,CASSFIGGLAKNIQYF
few,.,TRBJ1-1,TRBV20-1,TGCAGTGCTGGAACCAACGGGGGGCGCGGGACTGAAGCTTTCTTT,CSAGTNGGRGTEAFF
.,TRBD1,TRBJ1-2,TRBV4-2,TGTGCCAGCAGCCAAACCGGGACAGCCGTCTTTGGCTACACCTTC,CASSQTGTAVFGYTF
few,TRBD1,TRBJ2-2,TRBV29-1,TGCAGCGTGAGGAAGGGACAGGGATTCAGCGGGGAGCTGTTTTTT,CSVRKGQGFSGELFF
few,.,TRBJ1-6,TRBV7-9,TGTGCCAGCAGCTTGGATTACGGGGGATCTTCACCCCTCCACTTT,CASSLDYGGSSPLHF
.,.,TRBJ2-1,TRBV3-1,TGTGCCAGCAGCCTCCCTAGCGTCTCCTACAATGAGCAGTTCTTC,CASSLPSVSYNEQFF
many,.,TRBJ2-3,TRBV29-1,TGCAGCGTTGGGGTTGGGATGTTAAGCACAGATACGCAGTATTTT,CSVGVGMLSTDTQYF
few,TRBD1,TRBJ2-3,TRBV9,TGTGCCAGCAGCGCCGACAGGGCCGTGGTTGGCACAGATACGCAGTATTTT,CASSADRAVVGTDTQYF
few,TRBD1,TRBJ2-1,TRBV5-8,TGTGCCAGCAGCTTGGGCCTGGGACAGGGGTACAATGAGCAGTTCTTC,CASSLGLGQGYNEQFF
few,.,TRBJ2-3,TRBV6-4,TGTGCCAGCAGTGAGGGTACCACGCAGTATTTT,CASSEGTTQYF
few,.,TRBJ2-3,TRBV9,TGTGCCAGCAGCCAACGGACTAGCACAGATACGCAGTATTTT,CASSQRTSTDTQYF
few,.,TRBJ2-3,TRBV5-1,TGCGCCAGCAGCGCGTACTCGACAGGCGGTCTGGCAGATACGCAGTATTTT,CASSAYSTGGLADTQYF
few,TRBD2,TRBJ2-1,TRBV6-1,TGTGCCAGCACTCAACCTCCGGGGGGCTCCTACAATGAGCAGTTCTTC,CASTQPPGGSYNEQFF
few,TRBD1,TRBJ2-2,TRBV6-2/TRBV6-3,TGTGCCAGCAGCCGATCGACAGGGGGCCACACCGGGGAGCTGTTTTTT,CASSRSTGGHTGELFF
few,.,TRBJ1-3,TRBV9,TGTGCCAGCAGCGTAGAGAGCTCTGGAAACACCATATATTTT,CASSVESSGNTIYF
few,TRBD2,TRBJ2-1,TRBV7-3,TGTGCCAGCAGCTCTAGCGGGGAGTCCTACAATGAGCAGTTCTTC,CASSSSGESYNEQFF
many,.,TRBJ2-7,TRBV12-3/TRBV12-4,TGTGCCAGCAGTTATACGGACGGAACCTACGAGCAGTACTTC,CASSYTDGTYEQYF
.,.,TRBJ2-7,TRBV20-1,TGCAGTGCTATCACAGGAACCTACGAGCAGTACTTC,CSAITGTYEQYF
.,.,TRBJ2-1,TRBV5-1,TGCGCCAGCAGCTTGGATGCGGGGGCCGGGTACAATGAGCAGTTCTTC,CASSLDAGAGYNEQFF
few,.,TRBJ1-4,TRBV20-1,TGCAGTCCATCACAGGGTGACGAAAAACTGTTTTTT,CSPSQGDEKLFF
.,.,TRBJ1-6,TRBV4-1,TGCGCCAGCAGCCAAGCTCGACAGAGAAATTCACCCCTCCACTTT,CASSQARQRNSPLHF
.,.,TRBJ2-1,TRBV7-3,TGTGCCAGCAGCTTAACGTTTGCGGGGACTGAGCAGTTCTTC,CASSLTFAGTEQFF
many,.,TRBJ2-1,TRBV20-1,TGCAGTGCTGCCCGGGGTCCCGGGGATTCTGAGCAGTTCTTC,CSAARGPGDSEQFF
few,.,TRBJ1-5,TRBV7-2,TGTGCCAGCAGCTTAAATGCAGGGGAACGCCAGCCCCAGCATTTT,CASSLNAGERQPQHF
.,.,TRBJ2-7,TRBV23-1,TGCGCCAGCAGTGCGCGGCAGGGGTTTCTCGAGCAGTACTTC,CASSARQGFLEQYF
few,TRBD1,TRBJ2-5,TRBV12-3/TRBV12-4,TGTGCCAGCAGCTTACCCCGGGACAGGGGGACCCAGTACTTC,CASSLPRDRGTQYF
once,.,TRBJ2-1,TRBV20-1,TGCAGTGCTAGAGATCCGGTGGGGGTTGAGCAGTTCTTC,CSARDPVGVEQFF
.,TRBD2,TRBJ2-3,TRBV20-1,TGCAGTGCTAGAGAGGTAGCGGGGGACACAGATACGCAGTATTTT,CSAREVAGDTDTQYF
.,.,TRBJ2-5,TRBV5-1,TGCGCCAGCAGCTTGGCACCACCAGAGACCCAGTACTTC,CASSLAPPETQYF
.,.,TRBJ2-3,TRBV7-2,TGTGCCAGCGGCGCGGGCGGCACAGATACGCAGTATTTT,CASGAGGTDTQYF
many,TRBD1,TRBJ1-1,TRBV7-9,TGTGCCAGCAGCCCAACAGGGGGCACTGAAGCTTTCTTT,CASSPTGGTEAFF
many,TRBD2,TRBJ2-3,TRBV7-3,TGTGCCAGCAGCCTGAGACTAGCGGGTGGTGATACGCAGTATTTT,CASSLRLAGGDTQYF
few,.,TRBJ1-1,TRBV7-2,TGTGCCAGCAGCTTAATCGGTCGACAGGCGGGCACTGAAGCTTTCTTT,CASSLIGRQAGTEAFF
few,.,TRBJ2-3,TRBV12-3/TRBV12-4,TGTGCCAGCAGTTTAAGACTGCCCCAAGCTACGCAGTATTTT,CASSLRLPQATQYF
.,.,TRBJ2-7,TRBV5-1,TGCGCCAGCAGCTTGGCCGCATCCCACGAGCAGTACTTC,CASSLAASHEQYF
many,.,TRBJ1-2,TRBV20-1,TGCAGTGCTAGAGCCGGGTTTAGTCACTATGGCTACACCTTC,CSARAGFSHYGYTF
.,.,TRBJ1-1,TRBV4-3,TGCGCCAGCAGCCAAGCGAGGACCGCTTTGGGAGCTTTCTTT,CASSQARTALGAFF
.,.,TRBJ1-2,TRBV5-6,TGTGCCAGCAACATCGGGGGGCCCTTCGGCGGCTACACCTTC,CASNIGGPFGGYTF
.,TRBD2,TRBJ2-3,TRBV11-2,TGTGCCAGCAGCTCCGTGGGACTAGCGGGGCGAACGCAGTATTTT,CASSSVGLAGRTQYF
.,TRBD2,TRBJ2-3,TRBV4-3,TGCGCCAGCAGCCAAGAAGCGGGGAGCACAGATACGCAGTATTTT,CASSQEAGSTDTQYF
many,.,TRBJ2-2,TRBV12-3/TRBV12-4,TGTGCCAGCAGTCCCCGCACCAGACAGAACACCGGGGAGCTGTTTTTT,CASSPRTRQNTGELFF
few,.,TRBJ1-1,TRBV20-1,TGCAGTGCCAACAGGGCTGCCACTGAAGCTTTCTTT,CSANRAATEAFF
many,TRBD1,TRBJ2-7,TRBV3-1,TGTGCCAGCAGCCAAGGGTTCGCGACAGGGTCCTACGAGCAGTACTTC,CASSQGFATGSYEQYF
.,.,TRBJ2-3,TRBV20-1,TGCAGTGCTAGAGATTCGAGTAGCGGTGATATAAATACGCAGTATTTT,CSARDSSSGDINTQYF
.,TRBD2,TRBJ2-1,TRBV12-3/TRBV12-4,TGTGCCAGCAGGCCGGGACTAGCCATCTTTGAGCAGTTCTTC,CASRPGLAIFEQFF
.,.,TRBJ1-1,TRBV12-3/TRBV12-4,TGTGCCAGCAGGACAGGTAACACTGAAGCTTTCTTT,CASRTGNTEAFF
few,.,TRBJ1-1,TRBV4-1,TGCGCCAGCAGCAAACGGGGCATGAACACTGAAGCTTTCTTT,CASSKRGMNTEAFF
.,TRBD2,TRBJ2-3,TRBV7-3,TGTGCCAGCAGCTCCCGACTAGCGGGCACAGATACGCAGTATTTT,CASSSRLAGTDTQYF